This TCR beta chain was observed in a study of tumor and adjacent non-tumor tissue in lung cancer. The overall study: Aged 31 to 76 years, patients included about 11 men and a handful of women with stage I to III disease.

Three rounds of nested PCR, following a modified ARM-PCR protocol, produced the TCRbeta library. In TCRdb, the multiplex PCR reads were re-called with MiXCR into one record per CDR3 protein. The profile shows 89,000 or so distinct CDR3 sequences, 61% of them singletons. No cell sorting was done before RNA was extracted from the tissue. Chemotherapy-naive patients with new lung cancer underwent thoracic surgery in China, August–late 2014. This clonotype was detected many times. This CDR3 region has 14 residues. Germline assignment: CDR1 WNHNN and CDR2 SYGVQD (reference sequence). V was trimmed by 6 bases and J by 4 bases, leaving 15 bases between them.

The sequenced material came from lung tumor tissue. The chain couples TRBV10-1 to TRBJ1-2, with a tentative D call TRBD1 (5 bases). The origin of this receptor is a man between 70 and 80 years old with non-small cell lung cancer. In DNA, the CDR3 is TGCGCCAGCAGCCCTTCAGGGCAGATCTATGGCTACACCTTC. Translation: CASSPSGQIYGYTF.